This T cell receptor beta chain was retrieved from a study of blood T cell repertoires in COVID-19. In the study overall: Samples came from the United States, Italy and Spain, spanning acute and convalescent COVID-19. Sources were T cells, B-cell-depleted T cells, or PBMCs; the material itself was cDNA or gDNA.

The protocol was immunoSEQ multiplex PCR, while the TCRdb copy is restricted to in-frame clones and leaves out a portion. Of just under 350,000 clones detected, 85% to 90% appear once; the ten largest clones hold just under 6.5%. In Seattle, patients joined the study during active infection and were tracked longitudinally. The germline CDR1 and CDR2 sequences are SNHLY and FYNNEI. There are 12 residues in the CDR3. V was pared by 6 bases and J by 7 bases, with 6 bases of the junction left unmatched. This sequence joins TRBV2 and TRBJ2-7; TRBD2 agrees at 7 bases. The TCR was taken from a woman between 45 and 60 years old with COVID-19, enrolled during active disease. Sequencing was carried out using peripheral blood. The CDR3 loop reads CASRDAGGEQYF. CDR3 DNA sequence: TGTGCCAGCAGGGACGCCGGGGGGGAGCAGTACTTC.